Listed here are 6 T cell receptor beta chains from one sample, sequenced in a study of T cell responses to AZD1222 COVID-19 vaccine. TCRdb's copy holds only in-frame clones and misses some; the assay was immunoSEQ multiplex PCR. The profile shows 84,000 or so clones, 87% of them singletons. Sequenced here: peripheral blood, sampled on day 0 of AZD1222 vaccination. Receptors originate from an adult in good health.

The chain has TRBV4-3 and TRBJ1-2; 8 positions match TRBD1. Germline trimming cut 0 bases from V and 7 bases from J; bases unmatched to any gene: 10. The CDR3 length is 16 residues. Germline V gene data show CDR1 as LGHNA and CDR2 as YSLEER. CDR3 residues: CASSQDSQGALGGYTF. The CDR3 DNA reads TGCGCCAGCAGCCAAGATTCGCAGGGGGCATTGGGTGGCTACACCTTC.

CDR3 amino acids: CASSYPRDIDYNEQFF. CDR3 DNA sequence: TGTGCCAGCAGTTACCCTAGGGACATTGACTACAATGAGCAGTTCTTC. The chain employs TRBV6-5 and TRBJ2-1; D is possibly TRBD1 (6 bases). The CDR3 consists of 16 residues. Germline V gives CDR1 MNHEY, CDR2 SVGAGI. The germline V and J ends were trimmed by 2 bases and 3 bases, with 14 bases remaining between them.

This chain joins TRBV10-2 and TRBJ1-1; TRBD1 matches at 7 bases. The V gene's germline CDR1 is WSHSY and CDR2 SAAADI. The V segment lost 2 bases and the J segment 6 bases; nucleotides outside the gene matches: 6. The CDR3 length is 14 residues. The CDR3 DNA reads as TGCGCCAGCAGTGAGCAGGGGGGTTACGCTGAAGCTTTCTTT. Encoded protein: CASSEQGGYAEAFF.

The chain combines TRBV9 with TRBJ2-7; 8 bases map to TRBD2. V was clipped by 4 bases and J by 5 bases; unmatched bases: 8. This CDR3 contains 14 residues. Germline V gene data show CDR1 as SGDLS and CDR2 as YYNGEE. CDR3 sequence (DNA): TGTGCCAGCAGCCTGACGGGAGGGAAGGACGAGCAGTACTTC. Translation gives CASSLTGGKDEQYF.

The chain joins TRBV29-1 to TRBJ1-2; 7 nucleotides agree with TRBD1. This CDR3 region has 14 residues. From germline, CDR1 is SQVTM and CDR2 ANQGSEA. V lost 1 base to trimming and J lost 4 bases; unmatched junction nucleotides: 6. This chain's CDR3 is CSVEAGQPPYGYTF. In DNA, the CDR3 is TGCAGCGTTGAAGCGGGACAGCCCCCCTATGGCTACACCTTC.

The rearrangement links TRBV5-1 to TRBJ2-1; D is uncertain. Trimming pared 0 bases from V and 5 bases from J, leaving 12 bases between. Looked up from germline, CDR1 is SGHRS and CDR2 is YFSETQ. This CDR3 is 15 amino acids long. CDR3 amino acids: CASSLALATNNEQFF. The CDR3 region has the DNA TGCGCCAGCAGCTTGGCTTTAGCTACGAACAATGAGCAGTTCTTC.